This T cell receptor beta chain was sequenced for a study of T cell responses to AZD1222 COVID-19 vaccine. A note on this clone: Its antigen remains unidentified.

The assay was immunoSEQ multiplex PCR, and TCRdb's table has in-frame clones only and misses some. The listing contains about 140,000 clones. Study-level points and caveats: After the peak T cell response, and only then, were repertoires sampled. Spike was spanned by vaccine-associated CD4 TCRs, with dominance at 160-218 and 743-854. Of the AZD1222 recipients, only 5 to 7 were seropositive at baseline. Donors were chiefly white British, with a greater number of females, and clonal diversity was perhaps underestimated.

Trimming shortened V by 2 bases and J by 7 bases, and 3 bases separated the two germline ends. CDR1 is MNHEY and CDR2 is SVGAGI in the germline V gene. The CDR3 has 12 residues. The chain recombines TRBV6-5 with TRBJ1-6; the D is unclear. This clonotype originated in an adult in good health. The specimen was peripheral blood. CDR3 DNA sequence: TGTGCCAGCAGTTACGCCAATTCACCCCTCCACTTT. Residues: CASSYANSPLHF.